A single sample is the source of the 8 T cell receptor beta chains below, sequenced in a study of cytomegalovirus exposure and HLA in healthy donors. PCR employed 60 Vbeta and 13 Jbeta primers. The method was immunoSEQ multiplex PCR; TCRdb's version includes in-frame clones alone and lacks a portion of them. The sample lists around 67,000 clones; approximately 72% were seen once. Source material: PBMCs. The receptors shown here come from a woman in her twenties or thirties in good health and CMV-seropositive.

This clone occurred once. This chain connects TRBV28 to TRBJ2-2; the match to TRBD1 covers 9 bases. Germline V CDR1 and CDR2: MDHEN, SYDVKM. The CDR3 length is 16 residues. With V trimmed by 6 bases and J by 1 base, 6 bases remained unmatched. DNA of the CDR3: TGTGCCAGCAGCCTGACAGGGGGTAGGAACACCGGGGAGCTGTTTTTT. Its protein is CASSLTGGRNTGELFF.

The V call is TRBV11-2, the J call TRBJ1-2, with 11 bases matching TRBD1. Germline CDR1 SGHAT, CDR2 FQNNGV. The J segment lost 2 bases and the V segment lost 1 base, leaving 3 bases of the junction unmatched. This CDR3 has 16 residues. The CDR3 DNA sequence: TGTGCCAGCAGCTTAGTGAGGACAGGGGGCAACTATGGCTACACCTTC. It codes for CASSLVRTGGNYGYTF.

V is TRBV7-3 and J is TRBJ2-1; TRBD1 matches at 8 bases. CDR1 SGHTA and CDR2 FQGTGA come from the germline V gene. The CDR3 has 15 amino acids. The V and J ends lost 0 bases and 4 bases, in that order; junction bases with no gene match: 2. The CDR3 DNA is TGTGCCAGCAGCTTAACACGGACAGGGTACAATGAGCAGTTCTTC. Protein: CASSLTRTGYNEQFF.

CDR3 coding DNA: TGTGCCAGCAGTTACCTGGGACAGGTTACTTACGAGCAGTACTTC. Amino acids: CASSYLGQVTYEQYF. The genes are TRBV6-6 and TRBJ2-7; 8 bases match TRBD1. The V segment lost 2 bases and the J segment 4 bases; nucleotides outside the gene matches: 7. The CDR3 spans 15 residues. Germline assignment: CDR1 MNHNY and CDR2 SVGAGI (reference sequence).

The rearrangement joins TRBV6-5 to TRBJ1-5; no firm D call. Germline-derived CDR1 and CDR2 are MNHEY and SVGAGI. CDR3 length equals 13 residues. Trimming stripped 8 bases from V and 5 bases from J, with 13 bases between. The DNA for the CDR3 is TGTGCCAGCGGTGAAGCCTCCTATCAGCCCCAGCATTTT. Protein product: CASGEASYQPQHF.

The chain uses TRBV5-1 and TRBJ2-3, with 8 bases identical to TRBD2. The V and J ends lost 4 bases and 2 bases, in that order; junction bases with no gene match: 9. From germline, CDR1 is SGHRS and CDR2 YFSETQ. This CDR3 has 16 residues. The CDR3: CASSTLGLGSTDTQYF. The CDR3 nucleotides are TGCGCCAGCAGCACGCTGGGACTAGGGTCCACAGATACGCAGTATTTT. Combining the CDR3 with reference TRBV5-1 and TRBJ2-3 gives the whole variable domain KAGVTQTPRYLIKTRGQQVTLSCSPISGHRSVSWYQQTPGQGLQFLFEYFSETQRNKGNFPGRFSGRQFSNSRSEMNVSTLELGDSALYLCASSTLGLGSTDTQYFGPGTRLTVL.

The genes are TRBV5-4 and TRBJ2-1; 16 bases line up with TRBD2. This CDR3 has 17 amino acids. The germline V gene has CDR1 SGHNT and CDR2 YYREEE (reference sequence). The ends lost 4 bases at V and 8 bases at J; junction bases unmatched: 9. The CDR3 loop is CASSLPGLAGGYHEQFF. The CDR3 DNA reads TGTGCCAGCAGCCTCCCGGGACTAGCGGGAGGGTACCATGAGCAGTTCTTC.

The CDR3 is CASSELNYEQYF. In DNA form, the CDR3 reads TGCGCCAGCAGTGAACTGAACTACGAGCAGTACTTC. V gene TRBV10-2 combines with J gene TRBJ2-7; D is undetermined. This CDR3 spans 12 amino acids. Germline lookup yields CDR1 WSHSY and CDR2 SAAADI. V lost 3 bases, J lost 3 bases, and 6 bases lay in between.